This T cell receptor beta chain was observed in a study of T cell repertoires in cytomegalovirus infection. Across the whole study: An indication of both CMV infection and matching HLA type came from public TCR beta signatures.

TCRdb called the reads again in MiXCR, with one record for every CDR3 protein. The data hold almost 90,000 distinct CDR3 sequences, with less than 30% observed a single time. V was clipped by 6 bases and J by 10 bases; unmatched bases: 13. The CDR3 loop spans 15 amino acids. A note on this clonotype: The antigen remains unidentified.

Here the sequenced sample was CD8+ T cells from cultured PBMCs, taken from culture after CMV antigen stimulation. The receptor was derived from a human donor in good health (CMV status not recorded). Some clones in this sample may be carry-over from other donors' samples. The rearrangement joins TRBV12-3 or TRBV12-4 to TRBJ2-1; 9 bases map to TRBD2. As DNA, the CDR3 is TGTGCCAGCAGCCAAGGGGGGCGGGGGGGCCTGGAGCAGTTCTTC. Protein sequence: CASSQGGRGGLEQFF.